This TCR beta chain was documented in a study of cytomegalovirus exposure and HLA in healthy donors. The data were produced by immunoSEQ multiplex PCR, yet TCRdb's version contains in-frame clones alone and is incomplete. In the table there are tens of thousands of clones, approximately 90% of which are singletons. Sequencing was done on a sample of PBMCs. This TCR was sampled from a young woman in good health and CMV-seronegative.

CDR3 sequence reads: CASSLTPGLVSYEQYF. The CDR3, as DNA: TGTGCCAGCAGTTTAACCCCAGGACTAGTGTCCTACGAGCAGTACTTC. The chain combines TRBV27 with TRBJ2-7, with 7 bases lining up with TRBD2. The CDR3 has 16 residues. Germline CDR1 and CDR2: MNHEY and SMNVEV (reference sequence). V gave up 2 bases and J gave up 1 base; unmatched junction bases: 8.